This T cell receptor beta chain is from a study of shared clonotypes between healthy human individuals. Study-wide results and caveats: Larger estimated richness was generally recorded for naive subsets relative to memory subsets.

Germline assignment: CDR1 SGHDT and CDR2 YYEEEE. This CDR3 contains 16 residues. Germline trimming cut 2 bases from V and 2 bases from J; bases unmatched to any gene: 7. Terminally differentiated effector memory CD45RA+ cells were excluded by CCR7 positive selection of CD45RO-negative cells. There were no recent acute infections or vaccinations among the donors, who were healthy HIV-negative adults. For this clone: The antigen is undetermined.

The protocol was immunoSEQ multiplex PCR, while the TCRdb copy is restricted to in-frame clones and leaves out a portion. The table shows around 1.9 million clones, with 90% to 95% occurring only once. The source of this sequence is a man in his late teens or twenties in good health. Some clones in this sample may be carry-over from other donors' samples. The chain uses TRBV5-6 and TRBJ2-5; 9 bases line up with TRBD1. The sequenced material came from naive CD8+ T cells from PBMCs. The CDR3 is CASSFSFGQGQETQYF. CDR3 sequence (DNA): TGTGCCAGCAGCTTTTCCTTTGGACAGGGGCAAGAGACCCAGTACTTC. Full variable domain (remainder filled in from reference TRBV5-6 and TRBJ2-5): DAGVTQSPTHLIKTRGQQVTLRCSPKSGHDTVSWYQQALGQGPQFIFQYYEEEERQRGNFPDRFSGHQFPNYSSELNVNALLLGDSALYLCASSFSFGQGQETQYFGPGTRLLVL.